These 7 T cell receptor beta chains were all obtained from the same sample, sequenced in a study of blood T cell repertoires in COVID-19. TCRdb's table, derived via immunoSEQ multiplex PCR, lists solely in-frame clones and lacks some. This sample has roughly 200,000 clones, with more than 75% found just once. Sequencing used peripheral blood. These receptors were collected from a woman aged 60 to 75 with COVID-19, enrolled during active disease.

The J gene is TRBJ2-7, the V gene TRBV6-2 or TRBV6-3; a weak D match, TRBD1 (5 bases). Trimming removed 4 bases at V and 5 bases at J, with 18 bases between. Germline V gene lookup returns CDR1 MNHEY and CDR2 SVGEGT. There are 15 residues in the CDR3. The CDR3 sequence is CASSFRQHIVHEQYF. DNA of the CDR3: TGTGCCAGCAGTTTCAGACAGCATATTGTGCACGAGCAGTACTTC.

This clone was picked up a small number of times. The V and J genes are TRBV19 and TRBJ1-2, with a tentative D call TRBD1 (5 bases). Germline V gives CDR1 LNHDA, CDR2 SQIVND (reference sequence). The V gene lost 0 bases and the J gene lost 0 bases, with 11 bases spanning the gap. This CDR3 has 16 residues. CDR3: CASSIDHDRTNYGYTF. CDR3 nucleotides: TGTGCCAGTAGTATAGATCATGACAGAACTAACTATGGCTACACCTTC. Full variable domain (missing parts from reference TRBV19 and TRBJ1-2): DGGITQSPKYLFRKEGQNVTLSCEQNLNHDAMYWYRQDPGQGLRLIYYSQIVNDFQKGDIAEGYSVSREKKESFPLTVTSAQKNPTAFYLCASSIDHDRTNYGYTFGSGTRLTVV.

CDR3 sequence (DNA): TGTGCCAGCAGCGGTTCTACTAGCGGGGGGACAGATACGCAGTATTTT. This translates into CASSGSTSGGTDTQYF. This chain connects TRBV9 to TRBJ2-3; 12 positions match TRBD2. The ends lost 3 bases at V and 3 bases at J; junction bases unmatched: 5. Germline lookup yields CDR1 SGDLS and CDR2 YYNGEE. The CDR3 sequence is 16 residues long.

This clone was counted only a few times. The chain couples TRBV7-3 to TRBJ2-1, with TRBD2 matching over 11 bases. CDR3 length: 16 amino acids. Unmatched junction bases numbered 9, after V lost 4 bases and J lost 7 bases. In germline, CDR1 is SGHTA, CDR2 FQGTGA. As DNA, the CDR3 is TGTGCCAGCAGCTCTCGGTGGGGGACTAGCGGTAATGAGCAGTTCTTC. Translation gives CASSSRWGTSGNEQFF. The variable domain in full, completed from reference TRBV7-3 and TRBJ2-1, reads GAGVSQTPSNKVTEKGKYVELRCDPISGHTALYWYRQSLGQGPEFLIYFQGTGAADDSGLPNDRFFAVRPEGSVSTLKIQRTERGDSAVYLCASSSRWGTSGNEQFFGPGTRLTVL.

Only a few counts were recorded for this clone. The chain couples TRBV10-3 to TRBJ2-3, with D unresolved. Germline V lookup: CDR1 ENHRY, CDR2 SYGVKD. V dropped 6 bases and J dropped 5 bases, with 12 bases sitting between them. The CDR3 has 13 amino acids. The CDR3 loop is CAIRTKPGDTQYF. The CDR3, as DNA: TGTGCCATCAGGACAAAGCCAGGAGATACGCAGTATTTT.

This clone was recorded a few times. The CDR3 region is CASSPLAGGQYEQYF. DNA of the CDR3: TGTGCCAGCTCACCTTTAGCGGGAGGGCAATACGAGCAGTACTTC. V is TRBV18 and J is TRBJ2-7, with 11 nucleotides matching TRBD2. J gave up 4 bases and V 3 bases, and 5 bases lay outside the gene matches. Germline CDR1 and CDR2: KGHSH and LQKENI. The CDR3 totals 15 residues. Looking up the rest from reference TRBV18 and TRBJ2-7 gives the full variable domain: NAGVMQNPRHLVRRRGQEARLRCSPMKGHSHVYWYRQLPEEGLKFMVYLQKENIIDESGMPKERFSAEFPKEGPSILRIQQVVRGDSAAYFCASSPLAGGQYEQYFGPGTRLTVT.

This chain links TRBV30 with TRBJ2-7, with D maybe TRBD1 (6 bases). CDR1 is GTSNPN and CDR2 is SVGIG in the germline V gene (reference sequence). With 3 bases removed from V and 2 bases from J, the gap between germline ends came to 14 bases. This CDR3 spans 14 amino acids. The CDR3 bases are TGTGCCTGGAGCCCGGACAGCCGCACCTACGAGCAGTACTTC. It is translated as CAWSPDSRTYEQYF.